This T cell receptor beta chain was sequenced for a study of blood T cell repertoires in COVID-19. Overall study: From T cells, B-cell-depleted T cells, or PBMCs came the material, which was cDNA or gDNA.

Only one count was recorded for this clone. Produced via immunoSEQ multiplex PCR; TCRdb's table is partial and in-frame only. The data hold about 240,000 clones, with roughly nine tenths observed a single time. Trimming pared 3 bases from V and 6 bases from J, leaving 15 bases between. This CDR3 is 15 amino acids long. CDR1 is LNHNV and CDR2 is YYDKDF in the germline V gene (reference sequence). Sequenced sample: peripheral blood. This receptor was taken from a man between 60 and 75 years old with acute or convalescent COVID-19. J is TRBJ2-1 and V is TRBV15, with D maybe TRBD1 (6 bases). CDR3 sequence reads: CATSSLDRQGNEQFF. In nucleotides, the CDR3 is TGTGCCACCAGCAGTCTTGACAGGCAAGGCAATGAGCAGTTCTTC.